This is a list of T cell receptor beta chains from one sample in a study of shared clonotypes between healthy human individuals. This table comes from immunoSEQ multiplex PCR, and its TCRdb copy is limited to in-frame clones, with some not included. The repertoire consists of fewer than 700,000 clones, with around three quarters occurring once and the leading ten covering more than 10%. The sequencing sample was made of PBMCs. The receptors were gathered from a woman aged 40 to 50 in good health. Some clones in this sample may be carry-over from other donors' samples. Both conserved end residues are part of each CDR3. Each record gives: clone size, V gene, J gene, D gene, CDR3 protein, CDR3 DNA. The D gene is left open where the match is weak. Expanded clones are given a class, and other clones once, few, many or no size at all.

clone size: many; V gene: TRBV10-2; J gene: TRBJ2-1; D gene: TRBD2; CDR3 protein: CASSYSGRANEQFF; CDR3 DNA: TGCGCCAGCAGCTATAGCGGGAGGGCCAATGAGCAGTTCTTC
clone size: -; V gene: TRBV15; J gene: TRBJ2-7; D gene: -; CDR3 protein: CATSRGGEGMNEQYF; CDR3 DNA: TGTGCCACCAGCAGAGGGGGAGAAGGGATGAACGAGCAGTACTTC
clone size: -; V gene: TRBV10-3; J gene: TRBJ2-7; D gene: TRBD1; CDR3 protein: CAISDGTAYEQYF; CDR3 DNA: TGTGCCATCAGTGACGGGACAGCTTACGAGCAGTACTTC
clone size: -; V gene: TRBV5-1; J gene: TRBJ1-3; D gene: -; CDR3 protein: CASSLGSTGTGNTIYF; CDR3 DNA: TGCGCCAGCAGCTTGGGATCGACAGGTACTGGAAACACCATATATTTT
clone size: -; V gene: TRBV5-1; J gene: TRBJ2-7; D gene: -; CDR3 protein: CASSLAQLPTSEQYF; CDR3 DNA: TGCGCCAGCAGCTTGGCCCAACTGCCTACGAGCGAGCAGTACTTC
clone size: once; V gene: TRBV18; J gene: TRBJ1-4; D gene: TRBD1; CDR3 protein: CASSPNWQGASEKLFF; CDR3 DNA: TGTGCCAGCTCACCGAACTGGCAGGGGGCTAGTGAAAAACTGTTTTTT
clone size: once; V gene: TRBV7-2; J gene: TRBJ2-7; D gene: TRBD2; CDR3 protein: CASSLTSGRALYEQYF; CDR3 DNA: TGTGCCAGCAGCTTGACTAGCGGGAGGGCCCTCTACGAGCAGTACTTC
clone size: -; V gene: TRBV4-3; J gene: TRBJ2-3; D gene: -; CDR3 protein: CASSQDRPGRPVDTQYF; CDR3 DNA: TGCGCCAGCAGCCAAGACCGTCCGGGACGTCCGGTAGATACGCAGTATTTT
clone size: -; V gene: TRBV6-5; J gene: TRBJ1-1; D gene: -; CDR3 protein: CASSPGSRPNTEAFF; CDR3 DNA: TGTGCCAGCAGTCCGGGGAGTCGGCCGAACACTGAAGCTTTCTTT
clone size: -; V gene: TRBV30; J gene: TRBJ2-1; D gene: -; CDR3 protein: CAWRSDSYNEQFF; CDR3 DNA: TGTGCCTGGAGATCGGACTCATACAATGAGCAGTTCTTC
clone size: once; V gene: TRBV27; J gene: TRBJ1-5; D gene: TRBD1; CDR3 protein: CASSLQTPTGAQPQHF; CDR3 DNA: TGTGCCAGCAGTTTACAGACTCCAACAGGGGCTCAGCCCCAGCATTTT
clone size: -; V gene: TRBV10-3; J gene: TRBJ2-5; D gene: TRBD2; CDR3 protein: CAIGVAGSQETQYF; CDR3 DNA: TGTGCCATCGGGGTAGCGGGATCCCAAGAGACCCAGTACTTC
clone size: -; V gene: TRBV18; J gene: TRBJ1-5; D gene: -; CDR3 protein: CASSRTDSNQPQHF; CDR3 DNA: TGTGCCAGCTCACGGACAGATAGCAATCAGCCCCAGCATTTT
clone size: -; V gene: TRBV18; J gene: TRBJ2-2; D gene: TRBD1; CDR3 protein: CASSPVTGNTGELFF; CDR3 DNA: TGTGCCAGCTCACCAGTGACAGGGAATACCGGGGAGCTGTTTTTT
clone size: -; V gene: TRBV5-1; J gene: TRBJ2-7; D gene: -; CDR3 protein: CASSAQGIPAGEQYF; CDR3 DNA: TGCGCCAGCAGCGCACAGGGAATACCCGCAGGCGAGCAGTACTTC
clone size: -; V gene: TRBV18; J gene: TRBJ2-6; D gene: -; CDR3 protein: CASSPIRRSGANVLTF; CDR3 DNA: TGTGCCAGCTCACCAATCCGCAGATCTGGGGCCAACGTCCTGACTTTC
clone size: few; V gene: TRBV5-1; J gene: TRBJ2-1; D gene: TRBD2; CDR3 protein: CASSSRTSGSGYNEQFF; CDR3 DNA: TGCGCCAGCAGCTCTAGGACTAGCGGGAGTGGTTACAATGAGCAGTTCTTC
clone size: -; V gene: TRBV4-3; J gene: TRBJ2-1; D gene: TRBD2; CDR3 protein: CASSQDRAGGAYNEQFF; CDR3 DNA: TGCGCCAGCAGCCAAGATAGAGCGGGGGGCGCCTACAATGAGCAGTTCTTC
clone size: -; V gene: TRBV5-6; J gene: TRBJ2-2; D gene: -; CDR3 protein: CASSLQGGNTGELFF; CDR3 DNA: TGTGCCAGCAGCCTACAGGGTGGGAACACCGGGGAGCTGTTTTTT
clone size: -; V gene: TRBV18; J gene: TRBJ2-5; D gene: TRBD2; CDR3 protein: CASSPDGGETQYF; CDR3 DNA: TGTGCCAGCTCACCTGACGGGGGGGAGACCCAGTACTTC
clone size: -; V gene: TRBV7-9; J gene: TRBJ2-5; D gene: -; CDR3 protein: CASSFVGIGASQETQYF; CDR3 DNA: TGTGCCAGCAGCTTCGTGGGTATCGGGGCCTCCCAAGAGACCCAGTACTTC
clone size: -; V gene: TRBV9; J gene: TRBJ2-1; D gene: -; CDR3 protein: CASSVGLAGSYNEQFF; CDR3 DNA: TGTGCCAGCAGCGTAGGTTTAGCCGGCTCCTACAATGAGCAGTTCTTC
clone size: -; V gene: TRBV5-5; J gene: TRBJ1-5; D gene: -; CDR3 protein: CASRSAVEKRPQHF; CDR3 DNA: TGTGCCAGCAGGTCTGCGGTGGAGAAGAGGCCCCAGCATTTT
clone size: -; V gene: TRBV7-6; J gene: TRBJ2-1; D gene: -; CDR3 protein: CASSPPPTASYNEQFF; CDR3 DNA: TGTGCCAGCAGCCCCCCGCCGACAGCCTCCTACAATGAGCAGTTCTTC
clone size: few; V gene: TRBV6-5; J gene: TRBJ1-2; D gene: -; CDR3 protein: CASSYSNPGLDYGYTF; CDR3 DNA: TGTGCCAGCAGTTACTCGAATCCGGGATTGGACTATGGCTACACCTTC
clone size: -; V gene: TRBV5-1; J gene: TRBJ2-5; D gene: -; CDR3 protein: CASSRNPREETQYF; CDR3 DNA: TGCGCCAGCAGCCGCAACCCCAGGGAAGAGACCCAGTACTTC
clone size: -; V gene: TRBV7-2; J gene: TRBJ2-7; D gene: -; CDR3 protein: CASSFGPNYEQYF; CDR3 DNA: TGTGCCAGCAGCTTTGGGCCAAACTACGAGCAGTACTTC
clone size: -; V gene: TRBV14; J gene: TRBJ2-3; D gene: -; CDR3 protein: CASSPTGVSTDTQYF; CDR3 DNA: TGTGCCAGCAGCCCCACGGGCGTTAGCACAGATACGCAGTATTTT
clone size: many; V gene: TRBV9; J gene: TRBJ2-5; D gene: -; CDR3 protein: CASSVGTRRWETQYF; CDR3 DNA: TGTGCCAGCAGCGTAGGAACACGGAGGTGGGAGACCCAGTACTTC
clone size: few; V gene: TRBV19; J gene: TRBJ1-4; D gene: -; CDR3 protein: CASSSRTALEKLFF; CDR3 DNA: TGTGCCAGTAGTTCACGGACAGCACTGGAAAAACTGTTTTTT
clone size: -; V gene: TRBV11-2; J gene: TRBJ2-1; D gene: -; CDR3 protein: CASSLDGLRGNEQFF; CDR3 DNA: TGTGCCAGCAGCTTAGATGGATTGAGGGGGAATGAGCAGTTCTTC
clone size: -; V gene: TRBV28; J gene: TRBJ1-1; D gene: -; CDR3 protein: CASRWGRDTEAFF; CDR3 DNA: TGTGCCAGCAGGTGGGGACGGGACACTGAAGCTTTCTTT
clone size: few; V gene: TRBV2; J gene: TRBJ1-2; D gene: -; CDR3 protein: CASSVPENYGYTF; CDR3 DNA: TGTGCCAGCAGTGTCCCGGAGAACTATGGCTACACCTTC
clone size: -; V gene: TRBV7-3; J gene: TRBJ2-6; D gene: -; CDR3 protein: CASSPRSGANVLTF; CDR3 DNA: TGTGCCAGCAGCCCCAGGTCGGGGGCCAACGTCCTGACTTTC
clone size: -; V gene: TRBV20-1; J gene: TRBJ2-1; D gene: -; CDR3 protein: CSARGANEQFF; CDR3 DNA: TGCAGTGCTAGAGGGGCGAATGAGCAGTTCTTC
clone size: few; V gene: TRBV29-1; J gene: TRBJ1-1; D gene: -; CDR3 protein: CSVDERGWNTEAFF; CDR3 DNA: TGCAGCGTTGATGAGAGGGGGTGGAACACTGAAGCTTTCTTT
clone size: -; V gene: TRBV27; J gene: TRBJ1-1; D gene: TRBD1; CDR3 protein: CASSLRVQGWTEAFF; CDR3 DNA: TGTGCCAGCAGTTTAAGGGTACAGGGGTGGACTGAAGCTTTCTTT
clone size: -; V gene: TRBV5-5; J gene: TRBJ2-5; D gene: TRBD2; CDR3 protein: CASSSRGGQANQETQYF; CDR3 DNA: TGTGCCAGCAGCTCCCGCGGGGGTCAGGCGAACCAAGAGACCCAGTACTTC
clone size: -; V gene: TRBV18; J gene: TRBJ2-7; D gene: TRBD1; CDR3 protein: CASSPPGPYRGGSYEQYF; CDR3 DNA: TGTGCCAGCTCACCCCCGGGACCCTACAGGGGTGGCTCCTACGAGCAGTACTTC
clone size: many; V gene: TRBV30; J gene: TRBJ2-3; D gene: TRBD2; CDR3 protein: CAWTRTSGTDTQYF; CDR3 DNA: TGTGCCTGGACCCGGACTAGCGGAACAGATACGCAGTATTTT
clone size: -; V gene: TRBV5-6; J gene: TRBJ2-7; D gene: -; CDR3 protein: CASSVGLSSYEQYF; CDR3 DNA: TGTGCCAGCAGCGTTGGACTATCCTCCTACGAGCAGTACTTC
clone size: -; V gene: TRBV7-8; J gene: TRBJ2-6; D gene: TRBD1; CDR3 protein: CASSRGTGQRGANVLTF; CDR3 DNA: TGTGCCAGCAGCCGCGGGACAGGCCAACGGGGGGCCAACGTCCTGACTTTC
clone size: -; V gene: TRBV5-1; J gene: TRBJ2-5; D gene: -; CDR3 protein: CASSRIAAPEETQYF; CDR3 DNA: TGCGCCAGCAGCCGAATAGCGGCTCCGGAAGAGACCCAGTACTTC
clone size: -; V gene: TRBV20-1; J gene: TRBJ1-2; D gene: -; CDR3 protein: CSARDPDGYTF; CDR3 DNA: TGCAGTGCTAGAGATCCAGACGGCTACACCTTC
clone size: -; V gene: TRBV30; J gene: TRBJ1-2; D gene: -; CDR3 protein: CAWSSGEYGYTF; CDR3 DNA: TGTGCCTGGAGTTCAGGGGAGTATGGCTACACCTTC
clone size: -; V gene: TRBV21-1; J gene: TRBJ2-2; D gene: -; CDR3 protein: CASSRWGGELFF; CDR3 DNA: TGTGCCAGCAGCAGGTGGGGCGGGGAGCTGTTTTTT
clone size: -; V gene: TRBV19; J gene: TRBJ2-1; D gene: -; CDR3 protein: CASSIDPDLNEQFF; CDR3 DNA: TGTGCCAGTAGTATAGATCCTGATTTGAATGAGCAGTTCTTC
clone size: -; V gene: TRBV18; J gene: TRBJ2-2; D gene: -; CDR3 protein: CASSPPPAFTGELFF; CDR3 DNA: TGTGCCAGCTCACCACCGCCAGCCTTCACCGGGGAGCTGTTTTTT
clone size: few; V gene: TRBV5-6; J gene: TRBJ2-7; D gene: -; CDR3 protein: CASSFRAGTYEQYF; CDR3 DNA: TGTGCCAGCAGCTTTCGGGCGGGGACCTACGAGCAGTACTTC
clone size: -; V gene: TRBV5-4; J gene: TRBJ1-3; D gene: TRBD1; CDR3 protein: CASSSGQGSGNTIYF; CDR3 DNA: TGTGCCAGCAGCTCGGGACAGGGCTCTGGAAACACCATATATTTT
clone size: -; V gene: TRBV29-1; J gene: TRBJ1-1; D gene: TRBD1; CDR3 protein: CSVLRGLNTEAFF; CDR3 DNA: TGCAGCGTTCTCAGGGGGCTTAACACTGAAGCTTTCTTT
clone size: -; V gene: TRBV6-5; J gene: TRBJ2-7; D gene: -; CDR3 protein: CASSYSGDTTYEQYF; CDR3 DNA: TGTGCCAGCAGTTACTCGGGGGACACAACCTACGAGCAGTACTTC
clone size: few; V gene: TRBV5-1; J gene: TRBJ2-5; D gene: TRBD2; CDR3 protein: CASSFEGAGSQETQYF; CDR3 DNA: TGCGCCAGCAGCTTTGAGGGAGCGGGATCCCAAGAGACCCAGTACTTC
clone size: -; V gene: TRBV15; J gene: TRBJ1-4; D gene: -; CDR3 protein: CATSRAGSGEKLFF; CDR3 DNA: TGTGCCACCAGCAGAGCGGGGTCGGGTGAAAAACTGTTTTTT
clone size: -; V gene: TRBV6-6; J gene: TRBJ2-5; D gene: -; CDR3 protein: CASIREETQYF; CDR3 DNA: TGTGCCAGCATAAGGGAAGAGACCCAGTACTTC
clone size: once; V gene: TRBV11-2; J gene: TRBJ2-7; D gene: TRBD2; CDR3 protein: CASSLGVAGGQYF; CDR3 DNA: TGTGCCAGCAGCTTAGGAGTAGCGGGAGGGCAGTACTTC